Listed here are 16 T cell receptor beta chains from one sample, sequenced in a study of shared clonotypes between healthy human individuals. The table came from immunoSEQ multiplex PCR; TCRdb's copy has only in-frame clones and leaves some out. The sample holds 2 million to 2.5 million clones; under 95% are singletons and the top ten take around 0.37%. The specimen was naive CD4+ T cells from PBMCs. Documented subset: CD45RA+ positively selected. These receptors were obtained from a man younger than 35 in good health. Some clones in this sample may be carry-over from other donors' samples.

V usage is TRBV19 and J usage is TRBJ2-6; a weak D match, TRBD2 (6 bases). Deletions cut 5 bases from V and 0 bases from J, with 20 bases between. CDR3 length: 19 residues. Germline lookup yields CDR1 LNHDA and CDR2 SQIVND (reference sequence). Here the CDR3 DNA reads TGTGCCAGTAGTCCCACCTGGGGGGTTAAAGACTCTGGGGCCAACGTCCTGACTTTC. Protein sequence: CASSPTWGVKDSGANVLTF.

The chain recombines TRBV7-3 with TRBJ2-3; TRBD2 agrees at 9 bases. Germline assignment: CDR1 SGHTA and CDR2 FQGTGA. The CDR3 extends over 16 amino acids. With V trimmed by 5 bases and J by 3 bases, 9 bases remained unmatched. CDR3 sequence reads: CASSRTLAGRTDTQYF. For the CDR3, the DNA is TGTGCCAGCAGCAGAACCCTAGCGGGAAGAACAGATACGCAGTATTTT.

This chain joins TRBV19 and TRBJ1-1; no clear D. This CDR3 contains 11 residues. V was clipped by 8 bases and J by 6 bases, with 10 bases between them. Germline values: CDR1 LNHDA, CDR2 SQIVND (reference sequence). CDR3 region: CASHGKSEAFF. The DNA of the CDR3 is TGTGCCAGTCACGGTAAGTCTGAAGCTTTCTTT.

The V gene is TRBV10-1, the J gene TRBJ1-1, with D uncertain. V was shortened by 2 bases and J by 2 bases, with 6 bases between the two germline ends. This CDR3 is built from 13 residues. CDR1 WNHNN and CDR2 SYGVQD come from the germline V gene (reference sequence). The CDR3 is CASSERHNTEAFF. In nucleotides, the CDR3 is TGCGCCAGCAGTGAGAGACATAACACTGAAGCTTTCTTT.

CDR3 protein: CASSELANEKLFF. The CDR3 DNA reads TGTGCCAGCAGTGAACTTGCTAATGAAAAACTGTTTTTT. The rearrangement uses TRBV6-1 and TRBJ1-4; D gene unclear. The CDR3 is 13 amino acids. V was cut by 2 bases and J by 3 bases, with 4 bases left in between. The germline V gene has CDR1 MNHNS and CDR2 SASEGT.

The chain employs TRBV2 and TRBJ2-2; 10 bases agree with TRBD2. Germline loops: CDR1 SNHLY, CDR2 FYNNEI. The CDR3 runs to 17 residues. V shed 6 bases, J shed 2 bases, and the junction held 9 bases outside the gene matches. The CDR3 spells CASRGLASTYNTGELFF. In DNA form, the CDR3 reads TGTGCCAGCAGGGGACTAGCGTCCACCTATAACACCGGGGAGCTGTTTTTT.

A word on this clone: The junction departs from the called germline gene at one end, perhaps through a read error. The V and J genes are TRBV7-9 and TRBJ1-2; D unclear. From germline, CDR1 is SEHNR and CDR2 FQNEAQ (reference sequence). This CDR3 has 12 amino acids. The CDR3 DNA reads TGTGTCAGCATACCGGTTAACTATGGCTACACCTTC. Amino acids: CVSIPVNYGYTF.

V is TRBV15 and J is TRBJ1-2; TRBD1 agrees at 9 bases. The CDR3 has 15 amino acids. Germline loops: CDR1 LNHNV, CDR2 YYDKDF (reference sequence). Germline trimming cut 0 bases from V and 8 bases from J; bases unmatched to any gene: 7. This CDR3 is CATSRDPWGQGGYTF. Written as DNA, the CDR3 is TGTGCCACCAGCAGAGATCCTTGGGGACAGGGAGGCTACACCTTC.

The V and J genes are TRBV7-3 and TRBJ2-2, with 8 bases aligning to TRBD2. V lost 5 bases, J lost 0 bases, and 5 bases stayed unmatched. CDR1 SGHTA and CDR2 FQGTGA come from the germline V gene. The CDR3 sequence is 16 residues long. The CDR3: CASSPIAGSNTGELFF. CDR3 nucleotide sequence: TGTGCCAGCAGCCCGATAGCGGGGTCGAACACCGGGGAGCTGTTTTTT.

CDR3 region: CACPTFYGYTF. CDR3 DNA sequence: TGTGCCTGCCCCACTTTCTATGGCTACACCTTC. V usage is TRBV28 and J usage is TRBJ1-2; D is uncertain. Germline CDR1 reads MDHEN; CDR2 reads SYDVKM. The length of the CDR3 is 11 residues. V was shortened by 11 bases and J by 4 bases, with 11 bases between the two germline ends.

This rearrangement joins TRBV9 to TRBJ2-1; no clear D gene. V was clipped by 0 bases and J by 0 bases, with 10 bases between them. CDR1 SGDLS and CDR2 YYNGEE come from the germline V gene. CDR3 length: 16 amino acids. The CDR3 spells CASSVANPSSYNEQFF. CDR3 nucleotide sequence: TGTGCCAGCAGCGTAGCCAACCCTAGCTCCTACAATGAGCAGTTCTTC.

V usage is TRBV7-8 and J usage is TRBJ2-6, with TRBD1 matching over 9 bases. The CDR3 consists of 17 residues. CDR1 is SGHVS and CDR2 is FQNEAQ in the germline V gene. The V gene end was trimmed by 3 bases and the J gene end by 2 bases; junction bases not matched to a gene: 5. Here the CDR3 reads CASSLGQGFPGANVLTF. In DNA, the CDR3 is TGTGCCAGCAGCTTGGGACAGGGTTTCCCTGGGGCCAACGTCCTGACTTTC. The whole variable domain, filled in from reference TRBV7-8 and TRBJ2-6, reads GAGVSQSPRYKVAKRGQDVALRCDPISGHVSLFWYQQALGQGPEFLTYFQNEAQLDKSGLPSDRFFAERPEGSVSTLKIQRTQQEDSAVYLCASSLGQGFPGANVLTFGAGSRLTVL.

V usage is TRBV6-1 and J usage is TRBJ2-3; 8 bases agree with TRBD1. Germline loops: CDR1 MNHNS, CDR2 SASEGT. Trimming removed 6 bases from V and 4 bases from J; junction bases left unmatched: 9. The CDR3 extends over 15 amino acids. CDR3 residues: CASSRQGALADTQYF. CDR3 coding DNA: TGTGCCAGCAGCCGGCAGGGGGCCTTAGCAGATACGCAGTATTTT.

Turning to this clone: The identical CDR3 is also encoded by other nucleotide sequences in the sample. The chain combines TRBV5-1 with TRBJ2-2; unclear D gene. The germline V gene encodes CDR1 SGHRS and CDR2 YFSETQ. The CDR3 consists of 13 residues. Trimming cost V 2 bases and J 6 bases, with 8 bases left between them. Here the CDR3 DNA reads TGCGCCAGCAGCTTAGGGTGGGCCGGGGAGCTGTTTTTT. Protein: CASSLGWAGELFF.

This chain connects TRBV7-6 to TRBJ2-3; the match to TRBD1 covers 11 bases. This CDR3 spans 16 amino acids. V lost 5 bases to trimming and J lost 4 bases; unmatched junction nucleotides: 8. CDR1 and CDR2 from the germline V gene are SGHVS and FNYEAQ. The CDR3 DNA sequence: TGTGCCAGCAGCCTACCCGGACAGGGGGCGTCAGATACGCAGTATTTT. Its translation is CASSLPGQGASDTQYF.

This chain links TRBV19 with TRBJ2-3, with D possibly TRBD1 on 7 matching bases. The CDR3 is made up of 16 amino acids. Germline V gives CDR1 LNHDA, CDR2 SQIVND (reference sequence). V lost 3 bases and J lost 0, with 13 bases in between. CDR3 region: CASSIMTGTSTDTQYF. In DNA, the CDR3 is TGTGCCAGTAGTATTATGACAGGGACTAGCACAGATACGCAGTATTTT.